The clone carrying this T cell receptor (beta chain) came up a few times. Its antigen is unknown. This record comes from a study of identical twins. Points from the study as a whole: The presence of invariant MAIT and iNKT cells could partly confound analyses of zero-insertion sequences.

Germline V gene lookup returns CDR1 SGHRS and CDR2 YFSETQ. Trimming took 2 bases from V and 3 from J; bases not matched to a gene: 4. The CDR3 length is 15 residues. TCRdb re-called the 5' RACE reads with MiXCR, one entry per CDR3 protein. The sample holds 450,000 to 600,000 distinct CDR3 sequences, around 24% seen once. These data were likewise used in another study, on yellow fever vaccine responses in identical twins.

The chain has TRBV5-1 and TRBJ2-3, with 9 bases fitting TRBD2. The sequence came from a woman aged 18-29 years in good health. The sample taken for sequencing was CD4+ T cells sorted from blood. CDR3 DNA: TGCGCCAGCAGCTTACAGCGGGGGGATACAGATACGCAGTATTTT. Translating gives CASSLQRGDTDTQYF. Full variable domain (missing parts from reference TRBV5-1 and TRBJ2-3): KAGVTQTPRYLIKTRGQQVTLSCSPISGHRSVSWYQQTPGQGLQFLFEYFSETQRNKGNFPGRFSGRQFSNSRSEMNVSTLELGDSALYLCASSLQRGDTDTQYFGPGTRLTVL.